The 11 T cell receptor beta chains below come from one sample, sequenced in a study of cytomegalovirus exposure and HLA in healthy donors. The PCR had 60 Vbeta and 13 Jbeta primers. Assay used: immunoSEQ multiplex PCR; TCRdb lists only in-frame clones, some missing. The sample has roughly 150,000 clones, approximately 88% seen once. Input material: PBMCs. Receptors originate from a young man in good health and CMV-seronegative.

The chain couples TRBV14 to TRBJ2-5, with a possible D match to TRBD2 (7 bases). The CDR3 is 16 amino acids. V was cut by 4 bases and J by 11 bases, with 26 bases left in between. The V gene's germline CDR1 is SGHDN and CDR2 FVKESK. CDR3 bases: TGTGCCAGCAGCCTCCGCAATCGGGGGGCCGCGTTGGAGCAGTACTTC. Its protein product is CASSLRNRGAALEQYF.

The J gene is TRBJ2-3, the V gene TRBV9, with 9 positions matching TRBD2. Germline values: CDR1 SGDLS, CDR2 YYNGEE. V lost 0 bases, J lost 5 bases, and 4 bases stayed unmatched. The CDR3 length is 15 residues. CDR3 bases: TGTGCCAGCAGCGTAGAAGCGGGAGGAAAAGATACGCAGTATTTT. This gives the protein CASSVEAGGKDTQYF.

This clone was recorded a few times. The gene calls are TRBV6-6 and TRBJ1-5, with 9 bases matching TRBD1. The germline gives CDR1 MNHNY, CDR2 SVGAGI (reference sequence). CDR3 length: 15 residues. The junction had 2 bases not matched to a gene; V was cut back by 4 bases and J by 1 base. In DNA, the CDR3 is TGTGCCAGCAGTTCGGGACAGGGAAGCAATCAGCCCCAGCATTTT. The encoded protein is CASSSGQGSNQPQHF.

The rearrangement joins TRBV29-1 to TRBJ2-6, with TRBD1 matching 11 bases. This CDR3 is 17 amino acids long. Germline V CDR1 and CDR2: SQVTM, ANQGSEA. The V gene end was trimmed by 6 bases and the J gene end by 4 bases; junction bases not matched to a gene: 11. In nucleotides, the CDR3 is TGCAGCGTCGAACCGGGACAGGGGGGAGAGGGGGCCAACGTCCTGACTTTC. This encodes CSVEPGQGGEGANVLTF.

V is TRBV27 and J is TRBJ1-6, with a tentative D call TRBD1 (6 bases). Germline lookup yields CDR1 MNHEY and CDR2 SMNVEV (reference sequence). The CDR3 has 13 amino acids. V gave up 5 bases and J gave up 16 bases, with 18 bases separating them. In DNA, the CDR3 is TGTGCCAGCAGTCCCCAGGGGCGGCTCCCTCTCCACTTT. Encoded protein: CASSPQGRLPLHF.

This rearrangement joins TRBV2 to TRBJ1-4, with D hard to call. Trimming took 4 bases from V and 7 from J, leaving 7 bases between them. CDR1 is SNHLY and CDR2 is FYNNEI in the germline V gene. This CDR3 is built from 12 residues. The CDR3 loop is CASSGSGEKLFF. The CDR3 DNA reads TGTGCCAGCAGTGGTTCAGGTGAAAAACTGTTTTTT.

This clone appeared once. The chain couples TRBV5-1 to TRBJ2-5, with D perhaps TRBD1 (6 bases). Trimming stripped 4 bases from V and 2 bases from J, with 15 bases between. The CDR3 extends over 15 amino acids. Per germline, CDR1 SGHRS and CDR2 YFSETQ. CDR3 sequence reads: CASSGWGQKQETQYF. CDR3 nucleotide sequence: TGCGCCAGCAGCGGGTGGGGACAAAAACAAGAGACCCAGTACTTC.

This clone has just one count. The chain has TRBV4-3 and TRBJ2-7, with D unresolved. V lost 0 bases and J 0 bases, leaving 9 bases between the germline ends. Germline-derived CDR1 and CDR2 are LGHNA and YSLEER. The CDR3 is 15 amino acids. CDR3 residues: CASSQEPSSSYEQYF. CDR3 coding DNA: TGCGCCAGCAGCCAAGAGCCTAGTTCCTCCTACGAGCAGTACTTC.

The chain carries TRBV30 and TRBJ2-2; no firm D call. Trimming removed 1 base from V and 2 bases from J, with 5 bases in between. The germline CDR1 and CDR2 sequences are GTSNPN and SVGIG (reference sequence). The CDR3 is 13 amino acids. CDR3 bases: TGTGCCTGGAGTGCCCTTAACACCGGGGAGCTGTTTTTT. This codes for CAWSALNTGELFF.

This chain connects TRBV5-4 to TRBJ1-2; perhaps TRBD1 as D (5 bases). CDR3 size: 14 residues. Trimming took 7 bases from V and 6 from J, leaving 19 bases between them. Germline loops: CDR1 SGHNT, CDR2 YYREEE (reference sequence). CDR3 amino acids: CASRGGFVVDGYTF. CDR3 nucleotides: TGTGCCAGCCGCGGGGGTTTTGTAGTCGATGGCTACACCTTC.

The J gene is TRBJ2-7, the V gene TRBV4-3, with D hard to call. The germline V and J ends were trimmed by 0 bases and 0 bases, with 12 bases remaining between them. The CDR3 consists of 16 residues. Germline values: CDR1 LGHNA, CDR2 YSLEER. The chain's CDR3 is CASSQELSYSSYEQYF. The CDR3 DNA sequence: TGCGCCAGCAGCCAAGAGTTAAGTTATAGCTCCTACGAGCAGTACTTC.